Detailed here is one T cell receptor (beta chain). It lacks a known antigen. No much larger clonotype is one base removed from it; base qualities were not supplied. Collaborating institutions collected whole blood in K2EDTA tubes following their own protocols. For TCRbeta analysis, collaborators shipped samples in one of three forms: frozen whole blood, isolated PBMCs, or DNA extracted from either of those sample types. The immunoSEQ Assay, a bias-controlled multiplex PCR, was used to amplify TCRbeta CDR3 regions from genomic DNA. Per the source publication's procedure: Nucleated cell counts per sample were estimated from amplification of reference gene primers within the assay. Sequence reads were collapsed and filtered to measure the absolute abundance of every unique TCRbeta CDR3 rearrangement. For each sample, productive Simpson clonality was calculated by taking the square root of Simpson's diversity index across productive rearrangements. TCRdb retrieved this table from immuneACCESS and kept in-frame rearrangements only. Not all clones are present; in checked studies, unresolved V genes account for under half, and no reason is known for the remainder. The DNA was the basis for D and trimming; V, J and clone size are from that table. The sample table lists about 42,000 clones, 75% to 90% of them with a count of one. The ten most abundant clones make up under 9.5% of the sample.

This record comes from a study of blood T cell repertoires in COVID-19 (dated by TCRdb to the early 2020s). Notes on the research overall: Samples from collaborators originated in the United States, Italy and Spain and spanned both the acute and convalescent phases of COVID-19. The prospective study material was composed of cDNA or gDNA derived from T cells, B-cell-depleted T cells, or PBMCs. The dataset comprised deeply sampled blood TCRbeta repertoires from subjects exposed to, actively infected with, or recovered from COVID-19. The repertoires were released in a freely available public database intended as a resource for research on the immune response to SARS-CoV-2. Where available, HLA class I and class II types were obtained from metadata supplied by the sample provider rather than from assay-based typing. Nearly every sample came with metadata listing a de-identified subject ID, COVID-19 status, age in years and sex. The samples were drawn from two sources: the first 160 participants of the ongoing ImmuneRACE study, and 1,000 to 1,500 subjects contributed by 6 global collaborators.

Study-level results and caveats: The amount of clinical and demographic metadata varied by source and participant and was provided uncurated.

The source is a man between 25 and 39 years old with active or convalescent COVID-19. Sequencing input: peripheral blood.

The base sequence is TGTGCCAGCAGTGAAGGGCTCAAACAGCATTTT. It is translated as CASSEGLKQHF. The chain couples TRBV25-1 to TRBJ1-5, with no reliable assignment of the D segment. Trimming at the junction amounts to 2 bases on V and 13 bases on J, and the germline ends lie 9 bases apart. Spanning cysteine to phenylalanine, the CDR3 consists of 11 amino acids. The read is trimmed to its CDR3 DNA, 33 bases read in frame from base 1. The germline V gene yields MGHDK for CDR1 and SYGVNS for CDR2.